These 21 T cell receptor beta chains originate from one sample sequenced in a study of Ad26.COV2.S vaccination and SARS-CoV-2 variants. Treatment indicated: over 15 received Ad26.COV2.S at low or high dose, single or two shots; about 5 received placebo; per-sample allocation not given. Samples came from day 63 after the first vaccine or placebo injection. Clones were read by immunoSEQ multiplex PCR, and TCRdb kept only the in-frame ones, dropping some. The sample records 240,000 or so clones, around 87% being singletons. Sample: peripheral blood, taken in a trial of Ad26.COV2.S vaccine versus placebo. Source of these receptors: a person aged 18-60 years who received the Ad26.COV2.S COVID-19 vaccine or a placebo.

The rearrangement links TRBV9 to TRBJ2-7; tentative D call: TRBD2 (6 bases). CDR3 size: 14 residues. Germline V gene lookup returns CDR1 SGDLS and CDR2 YYNGEE. Trimming took 3 bases from V and 4 from J, leaving 14 bases between them. The CDR3 nucleotides are TGTGCCAGCAGCGACGGACTAAGAGGGTACGAGCAGTACTTC. Protein product: CASSDGLRGYEQYF.

This sequence joins TRBV5-6 and TRBJ1-1; D gene uncertain. The V gene's germline CDR1 is SGHDT and CDR2 YYEEEE. Trimming pared 0 bases from V and 6 bases from J, leaving 9 bases between. CDR3 length equals 13 residues. This chain's CDR3 is CASSLEVLAEAFF. The DNA of the CDR3 is TGTGCCAGCAGCTTGGAGGTTCTGGCTGAAGCTTTCTTT.

The chain is built from TRBV5-3 and TRBJ2-7; 8 bases map to TRBD1. TRBV5-3 belongs to the ORF category, with a function that is uncertain. Trimming removed 3 bases from V and 3 bases from J; junction bases left unmatched: 8. The CDR3 runs 15 residues. The DNA for the CDR3 is TGTGCCAGAAGCTGTGGACAGGGAAAATTCTACGAGCAGTACTTC. Amino acids: CARSCGQGKFYEQYF.

This chain links TRBV6-2 or TRBV6-3 with TRBJ1-5; D is ambiguous. The germline V gene has CDR1 MNHEY and CDR2 SVGEGT. The CDR3 consists of 13 residues. Trimming shortened V by 6 bases and J by 0 bases, and 6 bases separated the two germline ends. The CDR3 region is CASSHNSNQPQHF. The CDR3 DNA reads as TGTGCCAGCAGCCACAATAGCAATCAGCCCCAGCATTTT.

In this sample, this clone turned up a few times. V usage is TRBV6-1 and J usage is TRBJ2-2, with no clear D. This CDR3 contains 16 residues. V was shortened by 4 bases and J by 3 bases, with 15 bases between the two germline ends. Germline assignment: CDR1 MNHNS and CDR2 SASEGT. The CDR3 sequence: CASSGLGYEHTGELFF. The CDR3 DNA sequence: TGTGCCAGCAGTGGTTTGGGGTACGAGCACACCGGGGAGCTGTTTTTT.

The rearrangement uses TRBV12-3 or TRBV12-4 and TRBJ1-1; 8 bases are shared with TRBD1. Trimming at V came to 6 bases and at J to 8 bases, leaving 8 bases not matched to a gene. The CDR3 totals 13 residues. CDR3 sequence reads: CASSMWTGNEAFF. As DNA, the CDR3 is TGTGCCAGCAGCATGTGGACAGGGAACGAAGCTTTCTTT.

The chain uses TRBV4-2 and TRBJ2-2, with TRBD2 as a possible D gene (5 bases). This CDR3 is 15 amino acids long. V was pared by 0 bases and J by 5 bases, with 10 bases between. Germline V gene sequence: CDR1 LGHNA, CDR2 YNFKEQ. DNA of the CDR3: TGTGCCAGCAGCCAAGATTTTTGGACTACCGGGGAGCTGTTTTTT. This sequence encodes CASSQDFWTTGELFF.

The J gene is TRBJ1-6, the V gene TRBV19; D is unclear. The V gene lost 7 bases and the J gene lost 6 bases, with 16 bases spanning the gap. Germline-derived CDR1 and CDR2 are LNHDA and SQIVND (reference sequence). The CDR3 contains 15 residues. DNA for the CDR3: TGTGCCAGTACCGCGGTTCGGGGTGGTAATTCACCCCTCCACTTT. Its translation: CASTAVRGGNSPLHF.

The chain couples TRBV11-1 to TRBJ1-3; no reliable D call. Trimming pared 1 base from V and 2 bases from J, leaving 6 bases between. The germline V gene encodes CDR1 SGHAT and CDR2 FQDESV (reference sequence). The CDR3 loop spans 14 amino acids. In nucleotides, the CDR3 is TGTGCCAGCAGCTTAGGAGAAACTGGAAACACCATATATTTT. It translates to CASSLGETGNTIYF.

The V call is TRBV5-1, the J call TRBJ2-2, with no clear D. CDR3 length: 15 amino acids. CDR1 SGHRS and CDR2 YFSETQ come from the germline V gene. Deletions cut 3 bases from V and 3 bases from J, with 12 bases between. The CDR3 region is CASSSHRTDTGELFF. CDR3 sequence (DNA): TGCGCCAGCAGCTCACATAGGACGGACACCGGGGAGCTGTTTTTT.

The CDR3 DNA follows: TGTGCCACTGGACAGGGGACTCAGCCCCAGCATTTT. This encodes CATGQGTQPQHF. The V call is TRBV10-3, the J call TRBJ1-5; TRBD1 matches 9 bases. The CDR3 runs 12 residues. After removal of 10 bases from V and 6 bases from J, the junction contained 4 bases not matched to a gene. Germline V lookup: CDR1 ENHRY, CDR2 SYGVKD.

This clone was picked up a small number of times. J is TRBJ1-6 and V is TRBV6-5; D is possibly TRBD1 (5 bases). This CDR3 has 15 residues. V gave up 6 bases and J gave up 7 bases, with 16 bases separating them. From germline, CDR1 is MNHEY and CDR2 SVGAGI. The DNA of the CDR3 is TGTGCCAGCAGAGCCCGGGACGGGCAAAATTCACCCCTCCACTTT. Its protein is CASRARDGQNSPLHF.

The V call is TRBV5-1, the J call TRBJ1-2; TRBD1 aligns across 9 bases. The CDR3 contains 17 residues. V was pared by 4 bases and J by 6 bases, with 16 bases of the junction left unmatched. Germline values: CDR1 SGHRS, CDR2 YFSETQ. CDR3 sequence (DNA): TGCGCCAGCAGCCCGCTAAAAAATCTACAGGGGGCAGATGGCTACACCTTC. This sequence encodes CASSPLKNLQGADGYTF.

The V gene is TRBV11-3, the J gene TRBJ2-2; 10 nucleotides align to TRBD1. After removal of 0 bases from V and 4 bases from J, the junction contained 5 bases not matched to a gene. This CDR3 comprises 17 residues. Germline loops: CDR1 SGHNT, CDR2 YENEEA. CDR3 sequence (DNA): TGTGCCAGCAGCTTAGACCGGGACAGGGGAAGCACCGGGGAGCTGTTTTTT. It specifies CASSLDRDRGSTGELFF.

This chain links TRBV3-1 (or the pseudogene TRBV3-2) with TRBJ2-1; 7 bases fit TRBD1. The length of the CDR3 is 14 residues. V trimming: 2 bases; J trimming: 7 bases; junction bases outside the gene matches: 5. The germline CDR1 and CDR2 sequences are LGHDT and YNNKEL (reference sequence). CDR3 region: CASSQLQGVNEQFF. The CDR3 DNA sequence: TGTGCCAGCAGCCAACTCCAGGGGGTAAATGAGCAGTTCTTC.

This sequence joins TRBV7-8 and TRBJ2-1, with D unresolved. Trimming took 3 bases from V and 0 from J, leaving 12 bases between them. This CDR3 spans 16 amino acids. Looked up from germline, CDR1 is SGHVS and CDR2 is FQNEAQ. CDR3 coding DNA: TGTGCCAGCAGCTTTGCCGGGCGAAGCTCCTACAATGAGCAGTTCTTC. Its protein is CASSFAGRSSYNEQFF. Filled out from reference TRBV7-8 and TRBJ2-1, the complete variable domain reads GAGVSQSPRYKVAKRGQDVALRCDPISGHVSLFWYQQALGQGPEFLTYFQNEAQLDKSGLPSDRFFAERPEGSVSTLKIQRTQQEDSAVYLCASSFAGRSSYNEQFFGPGTRLTVL.

The chain employs TRBV21-1 and TRBJ1-6. TRBV21-1 constitutes a pseudogene. The CDR3 has 16 amino acids. The CDR3 is CASSNRHLRRQSTLHF. The CDR3 nucleotides are TGTGCCAGCAGCAACCGCCATCTTAGGAGGCAATCGACCCTCCACTTT.

In its sample, this clone was seen a few times. The chain combines TRBV13 with TRBJ2-5, with D possibly TRBD1 on 6 matching bases. CDR1 is PRHDT, CDR2 FYEKMQ, per germline (reference sequence). The CDR3 is 16 amino acids. Trimming took off 1 base at V and 2 bases at J, with 14 bases between the two ends. In DNA form, the CDR3 reads TGTGCCAGCAGCTTAGCGGGACACATAGAGCAAGAGACCCAGTACTTC. This sequence encodes CASSLAGHIEQETQYF. The full variable domain, completed using reference TRBV13 and TRBJ2-5, is AAGVIQSPRHLIKEKRETATLKCYPIPRHDTVYWYQQGPGQDPQFLISFYEKMQSDKGSIPDRFSAQQFSDYHSELNMSSLELGDSALYFCASSLAGHIEQETQYFGPGTRLLVL.

Of note for this clone: One end of the junction is discordant with germline, which a read error may explain. The gene calls are TRBV7-7 and TRBJ2-1; tentatively, D is TRBD2 (6 bases). Germline V gives CDR1 SSHAT, CDR2 FNYEAQ (reference sequence). This CDR3 has 15 residues. The CDR3: CASSLRESSYNEQFF. CDR3 coding DNA: TGTGCTAGCAGCCTACGGGAGAGCTCCTACAATGAGCAGTTCTTC.

This clone was recorded once. The same CDR3 also results from other DNA sequences found in this sample. The rearrangement joins TRBV6-5 to TRBJ2-5, with TRBD1 identical over 10 bases. The germline V gene encodes CDR1 MNHEY and CDR2 SVGAGI. The CDR3 is 16 residues long. V dropped 0 bases and J dropped 2; count of bases not matched to a gene: 3. The CDR3 nucleotides read TGTGCCAGCAGTTACTCGACGGGACAGGGGCAAGAGACCCAGTACTTC. Amino acid sequence: CASSYSTGQGQETQYF.

The CDR3 region is CSVRRDTEAFF. CDR3 DNA sequence: TGCAGCGTCCGAAGGGACACTGAAGCTTTCTTT. The rearrangement joins TRBV29-1 to TRBJ1-1; D unclear. The V gene's germline CDR1 is SQVTM and CDR2 ANQGSEA. CDR3 length: 11 residues. Trimming took 6 bases from V and 3 from J, leaving 8 bases between them. The full variable domain, with the rest looked up from reference TRBV29-1 and TRBJ1-1, is SAVISQKPSRDICQRGTSLTIQCQVDSQVTMMFWYRQQPGQSLTLIATANQGSEATYESGFVIDKFPISRPNLTFSTLTVSNMSPEDSSIYLCSVRRDTEAFFGQGTRLTVV.